The 3 T cell receptor beta chains listed next were all sequenced from one sample in a study of cytomegalovirus exposure and HLA in healthy donors. Produced via immunoSEQ multiplex PCR; TCRdb's table is partial and in-frame only. The repertoire holds 78,000 or so clones, with just under 95% as singletons. Source material: PBMCs. Source of these receptors: a woman under 30 in good health and CMV-seropositive.

The chain employs TRBV9 and TRBJ1-2, with 7 bases matching TRBD1. With 0 bases clipped from V and 9 bases from J, the junction kept 5 bases outside the gene matches. The CDR3 runs to 13 residues. Germline V gene lookup returns CDR1 SGDLS and CDR2 YYNGEE. The CDR3: CASSVVTGSSYTF. CDR3 bases: TGTGCCAGCAGCGTAGTGACAGGGAGTAGCTACACCTTC.

This clone has just one count. The chain employs TRBV28 and TRBJ2-1, with 8 bases aligning to TRBD2. The CDR3 loop spans 17 amino acids. The ends lost 6 bases at V and 5 bases at J; junction bases unmatched: 15. The germline CDR1 and CDR2 sequences are MDHEN and SYDVKM. The CDR3 DNA follows: TGTGCCAGCAGCCGGGGGGGCATTCAAACTAGGGACAATGAGCAGTTCTTC. Its protein product is CASSRGGIQTRDNEQFF.

The chain is built from TRBV5-1 and TRBJ1-1; no reliable D call. The CDR3 totals 16 residues. Per germline, CDR1 SGHRS and CDR2 YFSETQ. V lost 2 bases and J lost 0, with 14 bases in between. Here the CDR3 DNA reads TGCGCCAGCAGCTTTCTCGGTACGGGATTGAACACTGAAGCTTTCTTT. Its translation: CASSFLGTGLNTEAFF.